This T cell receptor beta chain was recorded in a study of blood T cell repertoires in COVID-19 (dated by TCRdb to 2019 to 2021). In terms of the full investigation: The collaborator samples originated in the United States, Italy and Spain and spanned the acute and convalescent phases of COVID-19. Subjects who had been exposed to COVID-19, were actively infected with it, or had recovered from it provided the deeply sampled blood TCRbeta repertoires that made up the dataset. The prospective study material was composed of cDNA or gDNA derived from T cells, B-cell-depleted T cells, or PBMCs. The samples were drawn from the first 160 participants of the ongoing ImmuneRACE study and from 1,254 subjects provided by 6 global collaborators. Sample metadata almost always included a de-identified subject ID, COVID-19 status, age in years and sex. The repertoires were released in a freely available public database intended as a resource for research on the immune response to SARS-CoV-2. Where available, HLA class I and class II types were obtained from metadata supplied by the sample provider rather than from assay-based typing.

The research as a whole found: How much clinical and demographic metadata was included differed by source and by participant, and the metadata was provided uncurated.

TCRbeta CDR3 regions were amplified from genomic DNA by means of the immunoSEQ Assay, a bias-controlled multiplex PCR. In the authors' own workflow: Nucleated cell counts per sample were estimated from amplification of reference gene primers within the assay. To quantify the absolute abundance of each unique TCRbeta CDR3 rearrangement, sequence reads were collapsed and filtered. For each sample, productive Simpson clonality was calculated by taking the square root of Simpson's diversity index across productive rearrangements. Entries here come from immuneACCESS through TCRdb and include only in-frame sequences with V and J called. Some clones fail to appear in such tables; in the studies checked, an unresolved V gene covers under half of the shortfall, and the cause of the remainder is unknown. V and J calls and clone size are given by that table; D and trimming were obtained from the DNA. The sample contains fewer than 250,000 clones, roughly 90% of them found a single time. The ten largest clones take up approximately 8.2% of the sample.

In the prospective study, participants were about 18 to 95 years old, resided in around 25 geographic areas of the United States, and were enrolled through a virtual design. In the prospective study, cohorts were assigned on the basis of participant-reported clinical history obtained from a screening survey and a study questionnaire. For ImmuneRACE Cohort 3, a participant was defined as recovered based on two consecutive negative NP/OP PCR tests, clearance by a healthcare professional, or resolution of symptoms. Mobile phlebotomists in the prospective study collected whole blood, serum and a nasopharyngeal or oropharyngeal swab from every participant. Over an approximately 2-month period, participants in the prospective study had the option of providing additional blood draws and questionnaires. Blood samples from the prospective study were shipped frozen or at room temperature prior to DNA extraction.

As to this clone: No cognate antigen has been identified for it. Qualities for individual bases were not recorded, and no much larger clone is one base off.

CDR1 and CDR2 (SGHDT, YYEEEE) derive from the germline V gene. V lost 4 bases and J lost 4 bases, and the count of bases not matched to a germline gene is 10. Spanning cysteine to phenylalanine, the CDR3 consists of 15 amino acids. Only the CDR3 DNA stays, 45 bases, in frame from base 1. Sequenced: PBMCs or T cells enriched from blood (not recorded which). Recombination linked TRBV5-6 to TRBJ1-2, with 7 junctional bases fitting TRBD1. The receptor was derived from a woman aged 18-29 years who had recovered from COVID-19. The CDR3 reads CASSMHRDRVYGYTF. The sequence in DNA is TGTGCCAGCAGCATGCACCGGGACAGAGTCTATGGCTACACCTTC.